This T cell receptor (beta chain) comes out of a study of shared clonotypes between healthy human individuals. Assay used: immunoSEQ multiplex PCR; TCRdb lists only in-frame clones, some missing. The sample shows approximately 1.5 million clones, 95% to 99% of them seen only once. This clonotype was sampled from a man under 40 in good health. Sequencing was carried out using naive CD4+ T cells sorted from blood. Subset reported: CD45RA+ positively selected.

CDR3 coding DNA: TGTGCCAGCAGTGACCCGGCCACTTACTATGGCTACACCTTC. Translated: CASSDPATYYGYTF. The chain couples TRBV2 to TRBJ1-2; D ambiguous. The germline V gene has CDR1 SNHLY and CDR2 FYNNEI. This CDR3 comprises 14 residues. Trimming left V 3 bases short and J 3 bases short, with 11 bases between.